This T cell receptor beta chain was sequenced during a study of graft-versus-host responses after intestinal transplantation. The study, taken as a whole, reports: Maximum circulating GvH clone levels tracked with early post-transplant HvG decreases.

The ends were cut back, 0 bases at V and 7 bases at J, with 19 bases in the middle. The CDR3 contains 18 residues. CDR1 LNHNV and CDR2 YYDKDF come from the germline V gene (reference sequence). With respect to this clone: Its antigen is unknown.

TCRdb's copy holds only in-frame clones and misses some; the assay was immunoSEQ multiplex PCR. The sample lists 40,000 to 55,000 clones, about 81% occurring once. The source of this sequence is a human donor who was the organ donor for an intestinal transplant. The chain couples TRBV15 to TRBJ1-6; weak D call: TRBD1 (6 bases). Sequences were derived from unstimulated CD4+ T cells sorted from spleen or lymph node cells, sampled before transplant. In nucleotides, the CDR3 is TGTGCCACCAGCAGAGATGTGGGGGGCCTGGAGGCCAATTCACCCCTCCACTTT. Its protein is CATSRDVGGLEANSPLHF.